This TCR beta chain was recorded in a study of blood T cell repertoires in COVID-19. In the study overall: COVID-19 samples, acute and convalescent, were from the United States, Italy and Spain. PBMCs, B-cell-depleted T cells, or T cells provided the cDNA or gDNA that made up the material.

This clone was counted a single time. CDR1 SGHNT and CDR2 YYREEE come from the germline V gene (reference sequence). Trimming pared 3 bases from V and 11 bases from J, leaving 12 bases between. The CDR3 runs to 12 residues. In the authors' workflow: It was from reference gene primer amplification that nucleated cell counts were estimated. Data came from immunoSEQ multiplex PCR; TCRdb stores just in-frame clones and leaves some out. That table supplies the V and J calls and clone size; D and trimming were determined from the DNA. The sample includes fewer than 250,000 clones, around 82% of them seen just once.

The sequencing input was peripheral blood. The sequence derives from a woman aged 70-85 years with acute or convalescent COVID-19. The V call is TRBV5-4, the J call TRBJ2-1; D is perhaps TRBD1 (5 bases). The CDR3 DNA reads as TGTGCCAGCAGCTCACCTCAGGGAAAGCAGTTCTTC. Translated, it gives CASSSPQGKQFF.